The subject of this entry is one TCR beta chain. Triplicates of 300,000 cells were sorted from each CD8+ T cell subset. The TRB libraries of cDNA were built by UMI-labeled 5' RACE. TCRdb derives one entry per CDR3 protein from the 5' RACE reads, leaving out DNA. Found here are roughly 71,000 distinct CDR3 sequences; the top ten clones hold around 1.4%. This entry is derived from a study of CXCR3-negative and CXCR3-positive naive CD8 T cells. Across the study: Some 150 million TRB reads in total, about 1.5 +/- 0.3 million per library.

Germline CDR1 is SEHNR and CDR2 is FQNEAQ (reference sequence). The CDR3 covers 16 residues. The sample comprised naive CXCR3- CD8+ T cells from blood. Subset indicated: CD45RO-CCR7+CD27+CD95- naive CD8+ T cells lacking CXCR3 (TNR3-). This sequence originates from a human donor in good health. Some clones in this sample may be carry-over from other donors' samples. The chain employs TRBV7-9 and TRBJ2-1; TCRdb's D call, TRBD2, is unchecked because there is no DNA. The CDR3 loop reads CASSRQTSGGGNEQFF.